Listed below are T cell receptor beta chains from one sample, sequenced in a study of blood T cell repertoires in COVID-19. Method: immunoSEQ multiplex PCR; TCRdb's copy keeps in-frame clones and lacks some. The repertoire holds approximately 80,000 clones, with about 73% as singletons. Sequenced: peripheral blood. The receptors derive from a man between 50 and 59 years old with active or convalescent COVID-19. Each CDR3 is given with its conserved first and last residue. Where a row states a size, it is once, few, many or the class of an expanded clone; other rows omit it.

clone_size: -
v_call: TRBV27
j_call: TRBJ2-1
cdr3_aa: CASSLQNYNNHNEQFF

clone_size: -
v_call: TRBV7-6
j_call: TRBJ2-5
cdr3_aa: CASSLGDLKTQYF

clone_size: -
v_call: TRBV7-2
j_call: TRBJ2-7
cdr3_aa: CASSLDRYQNEQYF

clone_size: -
v_call: TRBV7-3
j_call: TRBJ2-3
cdr3_aa: CASSPGGGTDTQYF

clone_size: -
v_call: TRBV6-2/TRBV6-3
j_call: TRBJ2-4
cdr3_aa: CASSDRMSGVNIQYF

clone_size: -
v_call: TRBV4-2
j_call: TRBJ1-1
cdr3_aa: CASSQVRGRTEAFF

clone_size: -
v_call: TRBV7-3
j_call: TRBJ2-5
cdr3_aa: CASSRGQGLQETQYF

clone_size: -
v_call: TRBV6-2/TRBV6-3
j_call: TRBJ2-2
cdr3_aa: CASSRQGGSTGELFF

clone_size: -
v_call: TRBV3-1/TRBV3-2
j_call: TRBJ2-3
cdr3_aa: CASSHTPTSADTQYF

clone_size: -
v_call: TRBV27
j_call: TRBJ1-1
cdr3_aa: CASRGDRGSNTEAFF

clone_size: -
v_call: TRBV10-3
j_call: TRBJ1-5
cdr3_aa: CATTEGTGQRPANQPQHF

clone_size: -
v_call: TRBV7-2
j_call: TRBJ1-2
cdr3_aa: CASSSGTGAGYTF

clone_size: few
v_call: TRBV6-4
j_call: TRBJ2-1
cdr3_aa: CASATSGGASNEQFF

clone_size: -
v_call: TRBV9
j_call: TRBJ2-3
cdr3_aa: CASSTRPSGFTDTQYF

clone_size: -
v_call: TRBV6-6
j_call: TRBJ2-7
cdr3_aa: CASRRGQVYEQYF

clone_size: once
v_call: TRBV28
j_call: TRBJ2-1
cdr3_aa: CASSTTGTGWVVQFF

clone_size: -
v_call: TRBV7-2
j_call: TRBJ1-4
cdr3_aa: CASSDDRGLNEKLFF

clone_size: -
v_call: TRBV2
j_call: TRBJ1-1
cdr3_aa: CASSEAGGDAEAFF

clone_size: -
v_call: TRBV27
j_call: TRBJ1-4
cdr3_aa: CASSPGEGRGNEKLFF

clone_size: -
v_call: TRBV7-9
j_call: TRBJ1-2
cdr3_aa: CASSLEQGVRGYGYTF

clone_size: -
v_call: TRBV3-1/TRBV3-2
j_call: TRBJ2-7
cdr3_aa: CASSQDNYEQYF

clone_size: -
v_call: TRBV7-9
j_call: TRBJ1-2
cdr3_aa: CASTPDRANYGYTF

clone_size: -
v_call: TRBV6-6
j_call: TRBJ1-2
cdr3_aa: CASSRIGTGAYGYTF

clone_size: -
v_call: TRBV19
j_call: TRBJ1-6
cdr3_aa: CASSIDSSSYNSPLHF

clone_size: few
v_call: TRBV7-2
j_call: TRBJ1-1
cdr3_aa: CASTPPPQHTEAFF

clone_size: -
v_call: TRBV9
j_call: TRBJ2-5
cdr3_aa: CASSPGTLKETQYF

clone_size: -
v_call: TRBV5-4
j_call: TRBJ2-3
cdr3_aa: CASSLAVRDTQYF

clone_size: -
v_call: TRBV7-9
j_call: TRBJ1-1
cdr3_aa: CASSQDTVGEAFF

clone_size: -
v_call: TRBV18
j_call: TRBJ2-6
cdr3_aa: CASSPEYGQAGANVLTF

clone_size: -
v_call: TRBV6-5
j_call: TRBJ2-3
cdr3_aa: CASSYSSGGVVDTQYF

clone_size: few
v_call: TRBV27
j_call: TRBJ2-5
cdr3_aa: CASSSRQGVQETQYF

clone_size: -
v_call: TRBV7-9
j_call: TRBJ2-7
cdr3_aa: CASSPSRDSSYEQYF

clone_size: -
v_call: TRBV7-9
j_call: TRBJ1-1
cdr3_aa: CASSFQGFEAFF

clone_size: -
v_call: TRBV13
j_call: TRBJ2-5
cdr3_aa: CASSLGQRAGTQYF

clone_size: -
v_call: TRBV2
j_call: TRBJ2-7
cdr3_aa: CASSERVAGGLHEQYF

clone_size: -
v_call: TRBV9
j_call: TRBJ1-4
cdr3_aa: CASSFGGEKLFF

clone_size: few
v_call: TRBV29-1
j_call: TRBJ1-3
cdr3_aa: CSAVTGGAGNTIYF

clone_size: -
v_call: TRBV27
j_call: TRBJ1-6
cdr3_aa: CASSLRAPGDNSPLHF

clone_size: -
v_call: TRBV18
j_call: TRBJ1-1
cdr3_aa: CASSNQGGTEAFF

clone_size: few
v_call: TRBV5-6
j_call: TRBJ1-5
cdr3_aa: CASRQGLIGSNQPQHF

clone_size: -
v_call: TRBV7-2
j_call: TRBJ2-5
cdr3_aa: CASSLRTVETQYF

clone_size: -
v_call: TRBV18
j_call: TRBJ2-7
cdr3_aa: CASSPDLTGSIYEQYF

clone_size: -
v_call: TRBV19
j_call: TRBJ1-2
cdr3_aa: CASSMGPLTSYGYTF

clone_size: -
v_call: TRBV6-5
j_call: TRBJ2-7
cdr3_aa: CASSYGRDSYEQYF

clone_size: once
v_call: TRBV5-1
j_call: TRBJ2-3
cdr3_aa: CASSHTDTQYF

clone_size: few
v_call: TRBV2
j_call: TRBJ1-5
cdr3_aa: CASSTAGGVGWPQHF

clone_size: -
v_call: TRBV6-6
j_call: TRBJ2-5
cdr3_aa: CASSSGLAETQYF

clone_size: -
v_call: TRBV7-9
j_call: TRBJ2-7
cdr3_aa: CASSPPFSEQYF

clone_size: -
v_call: TRBV27
j_call: TRBJ2-3
cdr3_aa: CASNPQTGSQLDTQYF

clone_size: few
v_call: TRBV12-3/TRBV12-4
j_call: TRBJ1-6
cdr3_aa: CASSLFRNSPLHF

clone_size: -
v_call: TRBV5-4
j_call: TRBJ2-5
cdr3_aa: CASSLGGLAGLETQYF

clone_size: -
v_call: TRBV16
j_call: TRBJ1-5
cdr3_aa: CASSRPEDYSNQPQHF

clone_size: -
v_call: TRBV3-1/TRBV3-2
j_call: TRBJ2-2
cdr3_aa: CASSQRLAGGPTGELFF

clone_size: -
v_call: TRBV7-8
j_call: TRBJ1-5
cdr3_aa: CASSLGNINQPQHF

clone_size: few
v_call: TRBV10-1
j_call: TRBJ1-3
cdr3_aa: CASSEPQMGEGVLNTIYF

clone_size: -
v_call: TRBV9
j_call: TRBJ1-1
cdr3_aa: CASSPQIMNTEAFF

clone_size: -
v_call: TRBV6-5
j_call: TRBJ1-1
cdr3_aa: CASRNSQGRNTEAFF

clone_size: -
v_call: TRBV5-1
j_call: TRBJ1-4
cdr3_aa: CASSYRQGTGVEKLFF

clone_size: -
v_call: TRBV19
j_call: TRBJ1-3
cdr3_aa: CASRNRGGDSGNTIYF

clone_size: once
v_call: TRBV9
j_call: TRBJ2-2
cdr3_aa: CASSGRPRGGLLPGELFF